This T cell receptor (beta chain) was documented in a study of blood T cell repertoires in COVID-19. In the study overall: Collection of acute and convalescent COVID-19 samples took place in the United States, Italy and Spain. T cells, B-cell-depleted T cells, or PBMCs supplied cDNA or gDNA.

Original processing notes: Amplified reference gene primers provided the basis for estimating nucleated cell counts. The data were produced by immunoSEQ multiplex PCR, yet TCRdb's version contains in-frame clones alone and is incomplete. The V and J calls and the clone size are those of that table, but D and trimming were determined from the DNA. The table lists under 250,000 clones, around four fifths of them singletons. This CDR3 has 15 residues. The V end was cut by 3 bases, the J end by 1 base, with 13 bases between. The germline V gene encodes CDR1 SGHTA and CDR2 FQGNSA. The sequenced sample was peripheral blood. The V gene is TRBV7-2, the J gene TRBJ2-7; D might be TRBD1 (6 bases). The origin of this receptor is a man aged 50 to 60 with active or convalescent COVID-19. The CDR3 DNA reads TGTGCCAGCAGCTTGATAGGGGGTCGTTCCTACGAGCAGTACTTC. Protein product: CASSLIGGRSYEQYF.